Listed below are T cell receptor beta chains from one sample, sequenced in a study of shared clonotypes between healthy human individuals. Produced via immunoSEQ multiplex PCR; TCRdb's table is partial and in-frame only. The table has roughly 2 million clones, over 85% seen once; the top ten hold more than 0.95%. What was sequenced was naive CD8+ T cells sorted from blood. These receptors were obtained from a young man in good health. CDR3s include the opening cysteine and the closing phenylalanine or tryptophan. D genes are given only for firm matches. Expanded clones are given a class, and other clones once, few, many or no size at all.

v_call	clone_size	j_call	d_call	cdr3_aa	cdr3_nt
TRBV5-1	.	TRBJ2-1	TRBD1	CASSLGDRGQFF	TGCGCCAGCAGCTTGGGTGACAGGGGGCAGTTCTTC
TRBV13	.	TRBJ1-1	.	CASSWTENMNTEAFF	TGTGCCAGCAGCTGGACAGAGAACATGAACACTGAAGCTTTCTTT
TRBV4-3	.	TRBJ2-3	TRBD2	CASSPRSSGSPDTQYF	TGCGCCAGCAGCCCCCGGAGTAGCGGGAGCCCAGATACGCAGTATTTT
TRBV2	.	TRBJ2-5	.	CASSTHIGAGSRQETQYF	TGTGCCAGCAGCACCCACATAGGGGCAGGGAGTAGGCAAGAGACCCAGTACTTC
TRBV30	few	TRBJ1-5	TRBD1	CAWSPGTASNQPQHF	TGTGCCTGGAGTCCCGGGACAGCTAGCAATCAGCCCCAGCATTTT
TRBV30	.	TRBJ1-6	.	CAWSSGRLVPLHF	TGTGCCTGGAGTTCCGGGCGCCTAGTACCCCTCCACTTT
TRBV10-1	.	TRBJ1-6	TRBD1	CASSEDRVSSPLHF	TGCGCCAGCAGTGAGGACAGGGTCTCCTCACCCCTCCACTTT
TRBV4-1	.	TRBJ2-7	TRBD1	CASSQRGQGQIGSYEQYF	TGCGCCAGCAGCCAAAGGGGGCAGGGGCAGATAGGATCCTACGAGCAGTACTTC
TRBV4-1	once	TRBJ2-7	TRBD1	CASSQGSGTGAYEQYF	TGCGCCAGCAGCCAAGGGTCCGGGACAGGGGCCTACGAGCAGTACTTC
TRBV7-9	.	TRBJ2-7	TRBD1	CASSSRGQGVQYF	TGTGCCAGCAGCTCCCGCGGACAGGGAGTGCAGTACTTC
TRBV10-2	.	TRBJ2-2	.	CASEGGSGELFF	TGCGCCAGCGAAGGGGGTTCCGGGGAGCTGTTTTTT
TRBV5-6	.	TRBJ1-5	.	CASSLGEMEDYQPQHF	TGTGCCAGCAGCTTAGGGGAAATGGAGGATTATCAGCCCCAGCATTTT
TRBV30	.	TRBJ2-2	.	CAWSGGDRAALIPGELFF	TGTGCCTGGAGTGGAGGAGATCGGGCCGCCTTAATCCCCGGGGAGCTGTTTTTT
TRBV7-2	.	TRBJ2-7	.	CASSLAGGLSYEQYF	TGTGCCAGCAGCTTAGCGGGGGGACTCTCCTACGAGCAGTACTTC
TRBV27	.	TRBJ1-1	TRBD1	CASSPQGVGTEAFF	TGTGCCAGCAGTCCCCAGGGGGTAGGGACTGAAGCTTTCTTT
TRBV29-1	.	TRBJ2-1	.	CSVMESTYNEQFF	TGCAGCGTTATGGAATCCACCTACAATGAGCAGTTCTTC
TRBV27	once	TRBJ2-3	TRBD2	CASKAGGLADTQYF	TGTGCCAGCAAGGCGGGGGGGCTCGCAGATACGCAGTATTTT
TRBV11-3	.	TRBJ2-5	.	CASSPNWGSETQYF	TGTGCCAGCAGCCCAAATTGGGGGTCAGAGACCCAGTACTTC
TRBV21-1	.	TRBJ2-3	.	CASFPVQGGISTDTQYF	TGTGCCAGCTTCCCGGTTCAGGGAGGAATTAGCACAGATACGCAGTATTTT
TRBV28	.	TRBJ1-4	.	CASSLVESNEKLFF	TGTGCCAGCAGTTTAGTGGAGTCTAATGAAAAACTGTTTTTT
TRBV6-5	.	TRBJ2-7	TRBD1	CASNPGQGGYEQYF	TGTGCCAGCAATCCGGGACAGGGTGGTTACGAGCAGTACTTC
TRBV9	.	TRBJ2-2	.	CASSVGPNGELFF	TGTGCCAGCAGCGTAGGGCCGAACGGGGAGCTGTTTTTT
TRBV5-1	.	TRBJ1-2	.	CASSLPPGEGLYGYTF	TGCGCCAGCAGCTTGCCCCCAGGGGAAGGCCTCTATGGCTACACCTTC
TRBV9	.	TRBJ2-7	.	CASSVGIGISYEQYF	TGTGCCAGCAGCGTAGGTATAGGGATCTCCTACGAGCAGTACTTC
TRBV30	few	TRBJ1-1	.	CAWSVAVNTEAFF	TGTGCCTGGAGTGTGGCCGTGAACACTGAAGCTTTCTTT
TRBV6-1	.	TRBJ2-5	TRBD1	CASSEPHRGPIETQYF	TGTGCCAGCAGTGAGCCGCACAGGGGCCCAATAGAGACCCAGTACTTC
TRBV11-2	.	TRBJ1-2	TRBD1	CASSLEGGGGGYTF	TGTGCCAGCAGCCTAGAAGGGGGCGGGGGTGGCTACACCTTC
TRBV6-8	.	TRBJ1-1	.	CASSYCGNTEAFF	TGTGCCAGCAGTTATTGTGGGAACACTGAAGCTTTCTTT
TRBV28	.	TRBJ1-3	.	CASSLSHNMMDSGNTIYF	TGTGCCAGCAGTTTAAGCCATAACATGATGGATTCTGGAAACACCATATATTTT
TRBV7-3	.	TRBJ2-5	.	CASSLIGGETQYF	TGTGCCAGCAGCTTAATAGGGGGAGAGACCCAGTACTTC
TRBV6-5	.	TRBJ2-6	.	CASSYGSGANVLTF	TGTGCCAGCAGTTACGGCTCTGGGGCCAACGTCCTGACTTTC
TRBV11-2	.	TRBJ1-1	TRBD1	CASSSGGNTEAFF	TGTGCCAGCAGCTCAGGGGGAAACACTGAAGCTTTCTTT
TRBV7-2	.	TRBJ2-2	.	CASSALAGELFF	TGTGCCAGCAGCGCCCTAGCCGGGGAGCTGTTTTTT
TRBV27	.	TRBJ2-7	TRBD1	CASSLTGGWEQYF	TGTGCCAGCAGTTTAACAGGGGGCTGGGAGCAGTACTTC
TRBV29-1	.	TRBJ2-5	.	CSVEFPGREETQYF	TGCAGCGTCGAATTTCCTGGCAGGGAGGAGACCCAGTACTTC
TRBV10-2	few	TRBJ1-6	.	CASSEAGDNSPLHF	TGCGCCAGCAGTGAGGCAGGAGATAATTCACCCCTCCACTTT
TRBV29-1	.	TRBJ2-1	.	CSVEDGQLYNEQFF	TGCAGCGTTGAAGATGGGCAGCTTTACAATGAGCAGTTCTTC
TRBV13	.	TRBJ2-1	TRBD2	CASSLGVSGSEQFF	TGTGCCAGCAGCTTAGGTGTTAGCGGGAGTGAGCAGTTCTTC
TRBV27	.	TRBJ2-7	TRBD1	CASSLGQDYEQYF	TGTGCCAGCAGCCTAGGACAGGACTACGAGCAGTACTTC